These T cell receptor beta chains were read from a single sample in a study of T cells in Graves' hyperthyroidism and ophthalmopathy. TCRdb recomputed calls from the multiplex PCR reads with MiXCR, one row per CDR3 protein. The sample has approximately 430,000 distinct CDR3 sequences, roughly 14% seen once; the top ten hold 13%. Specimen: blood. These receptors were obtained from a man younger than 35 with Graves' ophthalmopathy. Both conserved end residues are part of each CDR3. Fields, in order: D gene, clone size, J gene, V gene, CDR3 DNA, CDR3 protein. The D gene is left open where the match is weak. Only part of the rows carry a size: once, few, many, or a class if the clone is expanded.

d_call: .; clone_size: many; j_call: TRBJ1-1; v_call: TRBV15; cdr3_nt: TGTGCCACCAGCGATTACGGGGCCCCTGAAGCTTTCTTT; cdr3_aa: CATSDYGAPEAFF
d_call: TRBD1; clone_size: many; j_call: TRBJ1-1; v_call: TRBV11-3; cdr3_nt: TGTGCCAGCAGCCCCAGGACAGGGGGGAGGGAGAACACTGAAGCTTTCTTT; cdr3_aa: CASSPRTGGRENTEAFF
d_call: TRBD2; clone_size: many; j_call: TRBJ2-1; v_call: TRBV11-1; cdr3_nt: TGTGCCAGCAGCACCGGGACTAGCGGGAGCTCCTACAATGAGCAGTTCTTC; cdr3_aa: CASSTGTSGSSYNEQFF
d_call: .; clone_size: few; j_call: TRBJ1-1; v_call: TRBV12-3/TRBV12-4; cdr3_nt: TGTGCCAGCAGTTTAGTCAGACTATTGAACACTGAAGCTTTCTTT; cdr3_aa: CASSLVRLLNTEAFF
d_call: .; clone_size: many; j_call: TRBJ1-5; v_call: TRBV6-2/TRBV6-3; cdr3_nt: TGTGCCAGCAGTTACGGTGAGGGGTGGAACAATCAGCCCCAGCATTTT; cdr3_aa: CASSYGEGWNNQPQHF
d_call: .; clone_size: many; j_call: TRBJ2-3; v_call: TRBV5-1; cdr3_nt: TGCGCCAGCAGCACAGGACAAAACACAGATACGCAGTATTTT; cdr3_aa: CASSTGQNTDTQYF
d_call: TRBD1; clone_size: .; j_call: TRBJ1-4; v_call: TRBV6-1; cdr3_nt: TGTGCCAGCAGCATCGGACAGGGCGAAAAACTGTTTTTT; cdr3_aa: CASSIGQGEKLFF
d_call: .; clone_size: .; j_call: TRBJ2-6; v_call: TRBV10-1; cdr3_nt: TGCGCCAGCAGTGGCGGAGTGATGGCGGGGGCCAACGTCCTGACTTTC; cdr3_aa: CASSGGVMAGANVLTF
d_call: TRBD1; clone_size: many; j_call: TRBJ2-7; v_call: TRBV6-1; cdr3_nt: TGTGCCAGCAGTGAAAGCTCGGCAGGGGGCTACGAGCAGTACTTC; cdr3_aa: CASSESSAGGYEQYF
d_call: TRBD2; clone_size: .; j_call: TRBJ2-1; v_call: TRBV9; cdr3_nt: TGTGCCAGCAGCGTAGTTGGGACTAGCGGAAACAATGAGCAGTTCTTC; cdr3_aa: CASSVVGTSGNNEQFF
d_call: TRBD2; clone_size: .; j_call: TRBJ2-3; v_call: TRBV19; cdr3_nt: TGTGCCAGTAGTTCCCTTAGCGGGGGGGACACAGATACGCAGTATTTT; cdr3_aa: CASSSLSGGDTDTQYF
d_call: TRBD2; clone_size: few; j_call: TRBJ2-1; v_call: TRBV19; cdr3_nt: TGTGCCAGTAGCAAAATACTAGCGGGACTTTACAATGAGCAGTTCTTC; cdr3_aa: CASSKILAGLYNEQFF
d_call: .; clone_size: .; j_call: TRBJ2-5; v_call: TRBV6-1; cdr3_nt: TGTGCCAGCCAGGGCAGGGTAGAGACCCAGTACTTC; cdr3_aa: CASQGRVETQYF
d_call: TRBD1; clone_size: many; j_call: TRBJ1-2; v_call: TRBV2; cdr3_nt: TGTGCCAGCATCGCACCCGTGGGCAGGGGGCACCTCTATGGCTACACCTTC; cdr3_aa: CASIAPVGRGHLYGYTF
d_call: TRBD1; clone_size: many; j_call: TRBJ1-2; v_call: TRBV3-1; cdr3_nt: TGTGCCAGCAGCATTCCAGGGGGCTATGGCTACACCTTC; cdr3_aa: CASSIPGGYGYTF
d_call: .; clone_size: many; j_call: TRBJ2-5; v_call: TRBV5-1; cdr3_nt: TGCGCCAGCAGCTTGCAGTTAGGACAGCAAGAGACCCAGTACTTC; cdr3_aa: CASSLQLGQQETQYF
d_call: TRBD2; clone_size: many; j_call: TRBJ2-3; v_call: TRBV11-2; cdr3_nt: TGTGCCAGCAGCGCAGTGGGGACTAGCGCGGATACGCAGTATTTT; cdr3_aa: CASSAVGTSADTQYF
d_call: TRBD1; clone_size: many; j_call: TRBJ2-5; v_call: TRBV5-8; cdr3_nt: TGTGCCAGCAGCTTGGCTGGGACAGGGGTAAAAGAGACCCAGTACTTC; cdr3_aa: CASSLAGTGVKETQYF
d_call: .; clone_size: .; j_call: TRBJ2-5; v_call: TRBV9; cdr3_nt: TGTGCCAGCAGCCTGCCGCCAAGCGAGACCCAGTACTTC; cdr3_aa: CASSLPPSETQYF
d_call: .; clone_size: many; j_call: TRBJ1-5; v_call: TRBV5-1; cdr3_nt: TGCGCCAGCAGCTTGGGGTCGGCAGGGAATCAGCCCCAGCATTTT; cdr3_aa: CASSLGSAGNQPQHF
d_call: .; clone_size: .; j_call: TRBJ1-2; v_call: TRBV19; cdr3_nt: TGTGCCAGTAGTATCCCCGTACCGACCTATGGCTACACCTTC; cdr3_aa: CASSIPVPTYGYTF
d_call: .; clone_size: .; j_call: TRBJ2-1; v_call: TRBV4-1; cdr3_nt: TGCGCCAGCAGCCAAGACCCCTTGACTAGAAGCCTATACAATGAGCAGTTCTTC; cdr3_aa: CASSQDPLTRSLYNEQFF
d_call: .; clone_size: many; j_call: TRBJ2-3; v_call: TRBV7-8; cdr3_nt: TGTGCCACAAGGTTTCGCACCTCAGATACGCAGTATTTT; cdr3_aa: CATRFRTSDTQYF
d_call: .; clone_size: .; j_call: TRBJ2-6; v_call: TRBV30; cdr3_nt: TGTGCCTGGAGTCATAGGGGCTCTGGGGCCAACGTCCTGACTTTC; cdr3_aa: CAWSHRGSGANVLTF
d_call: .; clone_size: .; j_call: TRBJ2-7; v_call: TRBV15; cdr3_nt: TGTGCCACCAGCAGAGATCCTGGGGGATACGAGCAGTACTTC; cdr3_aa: CATSRDPGGYEQYF
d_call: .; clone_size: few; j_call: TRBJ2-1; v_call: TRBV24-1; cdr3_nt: TGTGCCACCAGTGATTTGCAGGGGTCTGGCTACAATGAGCAGTTCTTC; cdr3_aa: CATSDLQGSGYNEQFF
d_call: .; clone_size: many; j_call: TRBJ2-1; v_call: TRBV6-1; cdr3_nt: TGTGCCTCAACGAGAGGGTTGGACTCCTACAATGAGCAGTTCTTC; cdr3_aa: CASTRGLDSYNEQFF
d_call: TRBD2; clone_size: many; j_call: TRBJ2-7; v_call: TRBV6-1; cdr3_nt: TGTGCCAGCAGGGCTAGCGGGAGTAAGGACGAGCAGTACTTC; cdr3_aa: CASRASGSKDEQYF
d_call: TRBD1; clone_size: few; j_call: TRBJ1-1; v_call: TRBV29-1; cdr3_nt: TGCAGCGTTGAACAGGGGGACAGAAAAGAAGCTTTCTTT; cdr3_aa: CSVEQGDRKEAFF
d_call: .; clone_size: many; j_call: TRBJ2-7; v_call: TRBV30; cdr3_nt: TGTGCCTGGAGTTGGGGTGGTGGCGAGCAGTACTTC; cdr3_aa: CAWSWGGGEQYF
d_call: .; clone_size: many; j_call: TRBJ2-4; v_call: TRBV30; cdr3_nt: TGTGCCTTTACTGGGTCCGGCGACATTCAGTACTTC; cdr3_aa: CAFTGSGDIQYF
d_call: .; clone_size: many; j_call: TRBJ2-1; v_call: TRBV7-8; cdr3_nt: TGTGCCAGCAGCGCCGTTTTCGGGACTGAAAATGAGCAGTTCTTC; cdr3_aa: CASSAVFGTENEQFF
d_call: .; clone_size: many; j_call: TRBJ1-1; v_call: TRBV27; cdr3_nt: TGTGCCAGCAGTGCAGGAGGTACTGAAGCTTTCTTT; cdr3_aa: CASSAGGTEAFF
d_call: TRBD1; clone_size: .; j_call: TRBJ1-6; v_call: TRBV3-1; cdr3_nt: TGTGCCAGCAGCTCTTTGGGGGGACAGGCTGATAATTCACCCCTCCACTTT; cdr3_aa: CASSSLGGQADNSPLHF